What follows are 20 T cell receptor beta chains derived from one specimen sequenced in a study of blood T cells in healthy people across ages. For the second PCR, which ran for roughly 7 to 11 cycles, a sample-barcoded 5' primer and a J-beta primer mix were used. TCRdb re-derived calls from the 5' RACE reads in MiXCR, one entry per CDR3 protein. This table has hundreds of thousands of distinct CDR3 sequences, more than 25% appearing once. Sequencing was done on a sample of blood. All receptors derive from a woman older than 75 in good health.

The J gene is TRBJ2-1, the V gene TRBV24-1, with D perhaps matching TRBD1 or TRBD2 (5 bases each). Germline values: CDR1 KGHDR, CDR2 SFDVKD. The CDR3 runs 15 residues. V lost 4 bases to trimming and J lost 7 bases, with 16 bases between them. In nucleotides, the CDR3 is TGTGCCACCAGTGAGAGGGACCCTCACAGGAATGAGCAGTTCTTC. Protein: CATSERDPHRNEQFF.

This clonotype was observed at least ten times. The chain joins TRBV7-2 to TRBJ2-6; weak D call: TRBD1 (5 bases). The germline CDR1 and CDR2 sequences are SGHTA and FQGNSA. V was pared by 0 bases and J by 0 bases, with 9 bases between. This CDR3 is built from 17 residues. CDR3 protein: CASSLARVNSGANVLTF. DNA for the CDR3: TGTGCCAGCAGCTTAGCCAGGGTAAACTCTGGGGCCAACGTCCTGACTTTC.

Regarding this clonotype: Just one base apart from a much larger clone, this may be a read error. This rearrangement joins TRBV6-5 to TRBJ2-5, with TRBD2 matching 12 bases. The CDR3 runs 13 residues. Germline CDR1 MNHEY, CDR2 SVGAGI. The trim removed 6 bases at V and 11 bases at J, leaving 7 bases unmatched. The CDR3 is CASRLAGGGEQYF. In DNA form, the CDR3 reads TGTGCCAGCAGACTAGCGGGGGGCGGTGAGCAGTACTTC.

This clonotype was counted only a few times. The rearrangement joins TRBV3-1 to TRBJ1-1; D call uncertain. Germline V lookup: CDR1 LGHDT, CDR2 YNNKEL (reference sequence). CDR3 size: 13 residues. V was shortened by 2 bases and J by 3 bases, with 7 bases between the two germline ends. CDR3 sequence reads: CASSQSRDTEAFF. The CDR3 region has the DNA TGTGCCAGCAGCCAATCCCGAGACACTGAAGCTTTCTTT.

This clonotype was seen ten or more times. The rearrangement uses TRBV28 and TRBJ2-7, with D perhaps matching TRBD1 (6 bases). Between the trimmed V and J ends, which lost 6 bases and 1 base, there was a span of 10 bases. Looked up from germline, CDR1 is MDHEN and CDR2 is SYDVKM. This CDR3 is 13 amino acids long. The CDR3 sequence: CASSQTGSYEQYF. CDR3 bases: TGTGCCAGCAGCCAAACAGGGTCCTACGAGCAGTACTTC.

This clonotype was observed a handful of times. The gene calls are TRBV27 and TRBJ1-5, with TRBD1 matching 9 bases. CDR1 and CDR2 (germline): MNHEY, SMNVEV (reference sequence). V gave up 6 bases and J gave up 3 bases; unmatched junction bases: 6. The CDR3 spans 15 residues. In DNA, the CDR3 is TGTGCCAGCAGAAGACAGGGGGACTTCAATCAGCCCCAGCATTTT. It encodes CASRRQGDFNQPQHF.

This clonotype was seen at least ten times. The chain has TRBV4-2 and TRBJ1-2; TRBD1 is a possible D gene (5 bases). Germline V CDR1 and CDR2: LGHNA, YNFKEQ. The CDR3 is made up of 15 amino acids. The V end was cut by 4 bases, the J end by 0 bases, with 12 bases between. DNA of the CDR3: TGTGCCAGCAGCCGAGAAAGGGGCACTAACTATGGCTACACCTTC. It translates to CASSRERGTNYGYTF.

This clonotype was recorded many times. V usage is TRBV7-9 and J usage is TRBJ2-1; D perhaps matches TRBD1 (5 bases). The CDR3 loop spans 15 amino acids. Trimming stripped 3 bases from V and 1 base from J, with 10 bases between. Germline V gene sequence: CDR1 SEHNR, CDR2 FQNEAQ (reference sequence). The CDR3 DNA is TGTGCCAGCAGCTTGTGGCAGGGTTCCTACAATGAGCAGTTCTTC. It translates to CASSLWQGSYNEQFF.

This clonotype has more than one count but fewer than ten. The chain is built from TRBV19 and TRBJ2-1; the match to TRBD1 covers 9 bases. The CDR3 sequence is 15 residues long. Losses at the gene ends were 4 bases for V and 8 bases for J; bases not matched to a gene: 9. The V gene's germline CDR1 is LNHDA and CDR2 SQIVND (reference sequence). The CDR3 is CASSKSGQGFDEQFF. The CDR3 DNA follows: TGTGCCAGTAGTAAGAGCGGACAGGGGTTCGATGAGCAGTTCTTC.

This clonotype was recorded at least ten times. This chain connects TRBV10-3 to TRBJ2-5, with D possibly matching TRBD1 (6 bases). Trimming took off 5 bases at V and 11 bases at J, with 15 bases between the two ends. The CDR3 runs to 12 residues. Germline lookup yields CDR1 ENHRY and CDR2 SYGVKD. The CDR3 here is CAISTTGIEQYF. CDR3 bases: TGTGCCATCAGTACTACAGGGATAGAGCAGTACTTC.

The rearrangement uses TRBV5-1 and TRBJ1-6, with TRBD1 matching 8 bases. With 0 bases clipped from V and 7 bases from J, the junction kept 9 bases outside the gene matches. The CDR3 covers 17 residues. Germline-derived CDR1 and CDR2 are SGHRS and YFSETQ. CDR3 sequence reads: CASSLALTGDYNSPLHF. CDR3 in DNA: TGCGCCAGCAGCTTGGCCTTGACAGGGGATTACAATTCACCCCTCCACTTT.

This clonotype showed up many times. V and J are TRBV7-2 and TRBJ2-3; D is possibly TRBD2 (6 bases). Trimming removed 2 bases from V and 4 bases from J, with 10 bases in between. Germline V gene sequence: CDR1 SGHTA, CDR2 FQGNSA. The CDR3 spans 14 residues. CDR3 coding DNA: TGTGCCAGCAGCTTAAAGACGGGGGCAGATACGCAGTATTTT. Protein sequence: CASSLKTGADTQYF. Drawing the rest from reference TRBV7-2 and TRBJ2-3, the complete variable domain is GAGVSQSPSNKVTEKGKDVELRCDPISGHTALYWYRQSLGQGLEFLIYFQGNSAPDKSGLPSDRFSAERTGGSVSTLTIQRTQQEDSAVYLCASSLKTGADTQYFGPGTRLTVL.

This clonotype was counted at least ten times. A clone one base away is much larger, so this may be a read error. The chain joins TRBV27 to TRBJ2-1; tentatively, D is TRBD2 (6 bases). The germline V gene has CDR1 MNHEY and CDR2 SMNVEV (reference sequence). With 6 bases removed from V and 6 bases from J, the gap between germline ends came to 15 bases. The CDR3 contains 14 residues. Here the CDR3 reads CASRFSGPVNEQFF. CDR3 in DNA: TGTGCCAGCAGGTTTAGCGGCCCTGTCAATGAGCAGTTCTTC.

This sequence joins TRBV9 and TRBJ2-1; TRBD2 aligns across 12 bases. The CDR3 sequence is 16 residues long. The germline V gene has CDR1 SGDLS and CDR2 YYNGEE. V lost 5 bases, J lost 9 bases, and 12 bases stayed unmatched. CDR3 nucleotide sequence: TGTGCCAGCAGTGTCGTAGCAGGACTAGCGGGGAGTGAGCAGTTCTTC. Translating it yields CASSVVAGLAGSEQFF.

This clonotype was observed many times. V usage is TRBV7-2 and J usage is TRBJ1-1; D gene ambiguous. Between the trimmed V and J ends, which lost 3 bases and 5 bases, there was a span of 10 bases. The CDR3 spans 13 residues. Germline V gives CDR1 SGHTA, CDR2 FQGNSA. The CDR3 nucleotides read TGTGCCAGCAGCTTGCCGACGGGAACTGAAGCTTTCTTT. Encoded protein: CASSLPTGTEAFF.

This clonotype has ten or more counts. The chain joins TRBV7-7 to TRBJ2-5; 8 positions match TRBD1. V shed 5 bases, J shed 4 bases, and the junction held 3 bases outside the gene matches. Germline values: CDR1 SSHAT, CDR2 FNYEAQ (reference sequence). The CDR3 spans 13 residues. The CDR3 loop reads CASSPDRGETQYF. Here the CDR3 DNA reads TGTGCCAGCAGCCCTGACAGGGGAGAGACCCAGTACTTC.

This chain connects TRBV19 to TRBJ2-5, with 11 bases aligning to TRBD2. The CDR3 sequence is 16 residues long. V was pared by 3 bases and J by 4 bases, with 7 bases of the junction left unmatched. Germline V gene sequence: CDR1 LNHDA, CDR2 SQIVND (reference sequence). The CDR3 reads CASSILAGGFLETQYF. The CDR3 nucleotides read TGTGCCAGTAGTATTTTAGCGGGGGGGTTCTTAGAGACCCAGTACTTC.

This clonotype was seen ten or more times. The genes are TRBV4-2 and TRBJ1-2; possibly TRBD1 for D (6 bases). Germline values: CDR1 LGHNA, CDR2 YNFKEQ. CDR3 length equals 14 residues. Between the trimmed V and J ends, which lost 1 base and 6 bases, there was a span of 12 bases. CDR3 region: CASSQVEGDHGYTF. CDR3 coding DNA: TGTGCCAGCAGCCAAGTTGAGGGGGACCATGGCTACACCTTC.

The chain carries TRBV7-2 and TRBJ2-5, with unresolved D. V was shortened by 5 bases and J by 2 bases, with 15 bases between the two germline ends. This CDR3 comprises 15 residues. CDR1 and CDR2 from the germline V gene are SGHTA and FQGNSA. The CDR3 sequence is CASSQDGQIQETQYF. The CDR3 nucleotides read TGTGCCAGCAGCCAAGATGGGCAGATACAAGAGACCCAGTACTTC.

This rearrangement joins TRBV4-3 to TRBJ2-1; weak D call: TRBD2 (5 bases). CDR3 length equals 14 residues. Germline assignment: CDR1 LGHNA and CDR2 YSLEER. V was clipped by 1 base and J by 7 bases, with 11 bases between them. CDR3: CASSQVDQRNEQFF. Written as DNA, the CDR3 is TGCGCCAGCAGCCAAGTTGACCAGCGGAATGAGCAGTTCTTC.